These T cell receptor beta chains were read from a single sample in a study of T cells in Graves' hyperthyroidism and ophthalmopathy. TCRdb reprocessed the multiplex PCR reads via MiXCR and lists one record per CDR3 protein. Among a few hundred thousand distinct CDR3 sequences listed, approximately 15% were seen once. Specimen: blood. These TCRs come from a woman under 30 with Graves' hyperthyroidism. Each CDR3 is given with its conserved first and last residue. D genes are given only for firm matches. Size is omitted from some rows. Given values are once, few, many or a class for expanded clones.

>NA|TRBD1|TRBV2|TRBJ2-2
CASTNRGNTGELFF
TGTGCCAGCACAAACAGGGGGAACACCGGGGAGCTGTTTTTT
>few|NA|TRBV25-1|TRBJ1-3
CASRDTRSGNTIYF
TGTGCCAGCAGGGACACGCGATCTGGAAACACCATATATTTT
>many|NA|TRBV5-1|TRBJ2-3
CASSPRGSTDTQYF
TGCGCCAGCAGCCCAAGGGGATCGACAGATACGCAGTATTTT
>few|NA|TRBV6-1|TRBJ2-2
CASQARVTGELFF
TGTGCCAGCCAAGCTAGGGTTACCGGGGAGCTGTTTTTT
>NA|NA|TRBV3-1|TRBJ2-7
CASSPIGLPYEQYF
TGTGCCAGCAGCCCAATAGGACTCCCCTACGAGCAGTACTTC
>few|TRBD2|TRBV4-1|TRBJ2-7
CASSQLAVSSYEQYF
TGCGCCAGCAGCCAACTAGCGGTGAGCTCCTACGAGCAGTACTTC
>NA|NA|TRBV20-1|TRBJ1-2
CSARCQGRGGYGYTF
TGCAGTGCTCGTTGTCAGGGAAGAGGGGGATATGGCTACACCTTC
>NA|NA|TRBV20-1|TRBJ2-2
CSARDWGAGELFF
TGCAGTGCTAGAGATTGGGGCGCCGGGGAGCTGTTTTTT
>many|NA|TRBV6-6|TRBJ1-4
CASSYSPEKLFF
TGTGCCAGCAGTTACTCGCCTGAAAAACTGTTTTTT
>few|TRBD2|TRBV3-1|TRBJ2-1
CASSRLAGPYNEQFF
TGTGCCAGCAGCAGACTAGCGGGACCTTACAATGAGCAGTTCTTC
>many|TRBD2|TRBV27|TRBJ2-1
CASSLAPGLAGGPSSYNEQFF
TGTGCCAGCAGTTTAGCCCCTGGACTAGCGGGAGGGCCATCCTCCTACAATGAGCAGTTCTTC
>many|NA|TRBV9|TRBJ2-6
CASRRAGANVLTF
TGTGCCAGCAGGAGAGCTGGGGCCAACGTCCTGACTTTC
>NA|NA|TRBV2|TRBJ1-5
CASGGAGQNNQPQHF
TGTGCCAGCGGGGGGGCCGGACAGAATAATCAGCCCCAGCATTTT
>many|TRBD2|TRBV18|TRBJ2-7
CASSPSSGRSYEQYF
TGTGCCAGCTCACCCAGTAGCGGGCGGTCCTACGAGCAGTACTTC
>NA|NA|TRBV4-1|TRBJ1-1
CASRSGLWGNTEAFF
TGCGCCAGCAGGTCGGGCCTCTGGGGGAACACTGAAGCTTTCTTT
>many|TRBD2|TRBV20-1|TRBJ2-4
CSAQLAWAKNIQYF
TGCAGTGCCCAACTAGCGTGGGCCAAAAACATTCAGTACTTC
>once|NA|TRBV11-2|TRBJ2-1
CASSELKSLGEQFF
TGTGCCAGCAGCGAACTCAAGTCTTTGGGGGAGCAGTTCTTC
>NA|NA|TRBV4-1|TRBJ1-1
CASSQGGGKGTEAFF
TGCGCCAGCAGCCAAGGCGGCGGGAAGGGCACTGAAGCTTTCTTT
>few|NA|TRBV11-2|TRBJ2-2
CASSPGHGGSGELFF
TGTGCCAGCAGCCCGGGACATGGGGGGTCGGGGGAGCTGTTTTTT
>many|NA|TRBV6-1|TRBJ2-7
CASSTGGDTYEQYF
TGTGCCAGTAGCACAGGGGGGGATACCTACGAGCAGTACTTC
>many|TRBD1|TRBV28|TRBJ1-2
CASRVWDRDYFGYTF
TGTGCCAGCAGGGTATGGGACAGGGATTATTTTGGCTACACCTTC
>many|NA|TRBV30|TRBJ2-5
CAWNDPPGETQYF
TGTGCCTGGAATGACCCGCCCGGAGAGACCCAGTACTTC
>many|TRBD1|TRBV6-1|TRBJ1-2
CASSEATGSNYGYTF
TGTGCCAGCAGTGAAGCGACAGGGTCCAACTATGGCTACACCTTC
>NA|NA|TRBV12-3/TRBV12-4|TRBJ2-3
CASRRIAANTDTQYF
TGTGCCAGCAGAAGGATAGCGGCGAACACAGATACGCAGTATTTT
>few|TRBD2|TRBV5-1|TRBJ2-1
CASSAGLAGGPGNEQFF
TGCGCCAGCAGCGCTGGACTAGCGGGAGGGCCGGGCAATGAGCAGTTCTTC
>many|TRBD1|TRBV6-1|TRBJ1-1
CASSERDRATEAFF
TGTGCCAGCAGTGAAAGGGACAGGGCTACTGAAGCTTTCTTT
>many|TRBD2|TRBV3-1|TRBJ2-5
CASSEAGGRQETQYF
TGTGCCAGCAGCGAGGCGGGAGGGCGACAAGAGACCCAGTACTTC
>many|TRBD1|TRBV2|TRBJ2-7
CASRYGTDLYEQYF
TGTGCCAGCAGGTACGGGACAGATCTTTACGAGCAGTACTTC
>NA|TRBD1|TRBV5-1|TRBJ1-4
CASSLRRPTGKNEKLFF
TGCGCCAGCAGCCTAAGGCGCCCGACAGGGAAGAATGAAAAACTGTTTTTT
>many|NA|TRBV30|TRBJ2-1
CAWSVQGRYEQFF
TGTGCCTGGAGTGTACAGGGTAGGTATGAGCAGTTCTTC
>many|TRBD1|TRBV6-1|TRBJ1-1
CASSEAGQGAEAFF
TGTGCCAGCAGTGAAGCAGGACAGGGGGCTGAAGCTTTCTTT
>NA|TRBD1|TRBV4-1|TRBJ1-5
CASSQSAELNADRAFSQPQHF
TGCGCCAGCAGCCAATCAGCCGAATTAAACGCGGACAGGGCGTTTAGTCAGCCCCAGCATTTT
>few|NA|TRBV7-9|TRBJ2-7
CASSLAGAGIGEQYF
TGTGCCAGCAGCTTAGCCGGGGCAGGGATCGGGGAGCAGTACTTC
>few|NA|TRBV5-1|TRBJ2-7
CASSAGTPGYEQYF
TGCGCCAGCAGCGCCGGGACTCCCGGCTACGAGCAGTACTTC
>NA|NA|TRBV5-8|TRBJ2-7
CAGSLDRNEQYF
TGTGCCGGCAGCTTGGACAGAAACGAGCAGTACTTC
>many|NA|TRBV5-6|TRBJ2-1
CASSLRGGRAHEQFF
TGTGCCAGCAGCTTGAGGGGGGGCAGGGCCCATGAGCAGTTCTTC
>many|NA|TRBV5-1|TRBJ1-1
CASSSGTTGTMNTEAFF
TGCGCCAGCAGCTCCGGGACAACAGGGACCATGAACACTGAAGCTTTCTTT
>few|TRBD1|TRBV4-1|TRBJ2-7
CASSQDISGQGIYEQYF
TGCGCCAGCAGCCAAGATATTTCCGGACAGGGGATCTACGAGCAGTACTTC
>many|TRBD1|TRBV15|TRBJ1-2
CATSGGQGAYGYTF
TGTGCCACCAGCGGCGGACAGGGGGCCTATGGCTACACCTTC
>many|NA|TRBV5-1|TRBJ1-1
CASRGPTGRTEAFF
TGCGCCAGCAGGGGTCCTACAGGGAGGACTGAAGCTTTCTTT
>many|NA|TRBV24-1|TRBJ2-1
CATGIYPDEQFF
TGTGCCACCGGAATTTATCCCGATGAGCAGTTCTTC
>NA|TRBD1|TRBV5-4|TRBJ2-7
CASSLEKRRTGGYEQYF
TGTGCCAGCAGCTTGGAGAAGAGAAGGACAGGGGGTTACGAGCAGTACTTC
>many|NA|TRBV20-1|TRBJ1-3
CSALSANTIYF
TGCAGTGCCTTATCAGCCAACACCATATATTTT
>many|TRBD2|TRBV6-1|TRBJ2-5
CASSTLAGVSETQYF
TGTGCCAGCAGTACACTAGCGGGAGTTTCAGAGACCCAGTACTTC
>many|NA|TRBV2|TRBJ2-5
CASKPVTTKETQYF
TGTGCCAGCAAGCCGGTCACTACAAAAGAGACCCAGTACTTC
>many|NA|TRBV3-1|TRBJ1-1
CASSQRSAGRAFF
TGTGCCAGCAGCCAAAGATCGGCAGGGCGAGCTTTCTTT
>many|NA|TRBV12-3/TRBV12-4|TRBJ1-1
CASSLGPGGAFF
TGTGCCAGCAGTTTGGGGCCCGGGGGAGCTTTCTTT
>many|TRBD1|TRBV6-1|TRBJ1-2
CASSPGQGQGYTF
TGTGCCAGCAGCCCCGGACAGGGTCAGGGCTACACCTTC
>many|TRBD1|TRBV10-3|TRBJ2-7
CAISEGTGGSTPLGQYF
TGTGCCATCAGTGAAGGGACAGGGGGCAGCACCCCCTTAGGGCAGTACTTC